The 10 T cell receptor beta chains reported below all come from one sample, sequenced in a study of response to subunit inactivated influenza vaccine. Each CDR3 protein is one row after TCRdb ran MiXCR on the RT-PCR reads. The table lists 250,000 to 350,000 distinct CDR3 sequences, approximately 23% of them singletons. Sequencing used PBMCs from blood, obtained roughly 20 months after vaccination. Receptors were obtained from a man aged 50 to 69 who received an inactivated influenza vaccine.

This clonotype was observed at least ten times. The gene calls are TRBV3-1 and TRBJ1-4, with a weak D call TRBD1 (5 bases). There are 15 residues in the CDR3. V was trimmed by 7 bases and J by 7 bases, leaving 19 bases between them. Germline V gives CDR1 LGHDT, CDR2 YNNKEL (reference sequence). The DNA of the CDR3 is TGTGCCAGCACCCAGGGAGAGGGACCAGGTGAAAAACTGTTTTTT. Translation gives CASTQGEGPGEKLFF.

This clonotype came up a few times. The chain links TRBV12-3 or TRBV12-4 to TRBJ1-5; D gene unclear. The V end lost 6 bases, the J end lost 2 bases, and 11 bases lay between the germline ends. This CDR3 has 14 residues. The CDR3 is CASSPDGGNQPQHF. In nucleotides, the CDR3 is TGTGCCAGCAGCCCTGACGGGGGCAATCAGCCCCAGCATTTT.

The chain uses TRBV12-3 or TRBV12-4 and TRBJ1-2, with D possibly being TRBD1 (6 bases). The CDR3 totals 14 residues. V lost 5 bases to trimming and J lost 0 bases, with 10 bases between them. The CDR3 DNA follows: TGTGCCAGCAGTGAGGACAGAGCTAACTATGGCTACACCTTC. The encoded protein is CASSEDRANYGYTF.

The chain employs TRBV5-8 and TRBJ2-7; the D gene is possibly TRBD1 (6 bases). CDR1 is SGHTS and CDR2 is YDEGEE in the germline V gene. V was shortened by 5 bases and J by 1 base, with 10 bases between the two germline ends. This CDR3 has 13 amino acids. CDR3 sequence: CASRFQGSYEQYF. CDR3 DNA: TGTGCCAGCAGATTCCAGGGGTCCTACGAGCAGTACTTC. The full variable domain, its missing parts supplied by reference TRBV5-8 and TRBJ2-7, is EAGVTQSPTHLIKTRGQQATLRCSPISGHTSVYWYQQALGLGLQFLLWYDEGEERNRGNFPPRFSGRQFPNYSSELNVNALELEDSALYLCASRFQGSYEQYFGPGTRLTVT.

V gene TRBV5-1 combines with J gene TRBJ2-7; TRBD2 matches 9 bases. Losses at the gene ends were 6 bases for V and 0 bases for J; bases not matched to a gene: 4. Germline-derived CDR1 and CDR2 are SGHRS and YFSETQ. This CDR3 contains 14 residues. The CDR3 here is CASKAGGSSYEQYF. The CDR3 DNA reads as TGCGCCAGCAAAGCGGGGGGAAGCTCCTACGAGCAGTACTTC.

This clonotype occurred a few times. The chain joins TRBV5-1 to TRBJ2-1; D is uncertain. Germline lookup yields CDR1 SGHRS and CDR2 YFSETQ. V was shortened by 1 base and J by 6 bases, with 8 bases between the two germline ends. This CDR3 is built from 13 residues. CDR3 in amino acids: CASSLLWGNEQFF. The DNA of the CDR3 is TGCGCCAGCAGCTTGCTGTGGGGCAATGAGCAGTTCTTC.

This clonotype was found a few times. This rearrangement joins TRBV29-1 to TRBJ1-2, with 8 bases aligning to TRBD1. The ends lost 5 bases at V and 7 bases at J; junction bases unmatched: 6. Germline V gives CDR1 SQVTM, CDR2 ANQGSEA. This CDR3 comprises 12 residues. For the CDR3, the DNA is TGCAGCGTTCGGCAGGGGGCGGGTGGCTACACCTTC. Protein: CSVRQGAGGYTF.

The chain recombines TRBV7-9 with TRBJ2-5, with 7 positions matching TRBD1. CDR3 size: 14 residues. The V gene end was trimmed by 6 bases and the J gene end by 3 bases; junction bases not matched to a gene: 7. Germline V CDR1 and CDR2: SEHNR, FQNEAQ (reference sequence). The CDR3 is CASRNDRVEETQYF. Written as DNA, the CDR3 is TGTGCCAGCAGAAATGACAGGGTGGAAGAGACCCAGTACTTC.

The CDR3 sequence is CASSDTAEVEQYF. Here the CDR3 DNA reads TGTGCCAGCAGTGATACAGCCGAGGTGGAGCAGTACTTC. V and J are TRBV2 and TRBJ2-7; no clear D gene. V lost 3 bases and J lost 7, with 13 bases in between. CDR1 is SNHLY, CDR2 FYNNEI, per germline. CDR3 length: 13 residues. The full variable domain, rest sourced from reference TRBV2 and TRBJ2-7, is EPEVTQTPSHQVTQMGQEVILRCVPISNHLYFYWYRQILGQKVEFLVSFYNNEISEKSEIFDDQFSVERPDGSNFTLKIRSTKLEDSAMYFCASSDTAEVEQYFGPGTRLTVT.

The rearrangement uses TRBV19 and TRBJ1-1; D gene ambiguous. CDR3 size: 16 residues. Germline assignment: CDR1 LNHDA and CDR2 SQIVND (reference sequence). Trimming removed 3 bases at V and 0 bases at J, with 14 bases between. This chain's CDR3 is CASSIAADLMNTEAFF. The CDR3 DNA reads TGTGCCAGTAGTATCGCGGCAGACCTTATGAACACTGAAGCTTTCTTT.